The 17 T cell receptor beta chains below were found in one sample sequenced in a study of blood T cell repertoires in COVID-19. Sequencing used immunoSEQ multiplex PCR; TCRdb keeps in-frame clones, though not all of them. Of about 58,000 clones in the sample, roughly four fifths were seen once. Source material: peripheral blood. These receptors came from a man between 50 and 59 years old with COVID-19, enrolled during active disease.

The chain's CDR3 is CASSLGSVGYTF. DNA for the CDR3: TGTGCCAGCAGCTTAGGATCAGTTGGCTACACCTTC. The chain links TRBV7-9 to TRBJ1-2; D is uncertain. The CDR3 is made up of 12 amino acids. Germline CDR1 reads SEHNR; CDR2 reads FQNEAQ (reference sequence). With 1 base removed from V and 7 bases from J, the gap between germline ends came to 7 bases. Filled out from reference TRBV7-9 and TRBJ1-2, the complete variable domain reads DTGVSQNPRHKITKRGQNVTFRCDPISEHNRLYWYRQTLGQGPEFLTYFQNEAQLEKSRLLSDRFSAERPKGSFSTLEIQRTEQGDSAMYLCASSLGSVGYTFGSGTRLTVV.

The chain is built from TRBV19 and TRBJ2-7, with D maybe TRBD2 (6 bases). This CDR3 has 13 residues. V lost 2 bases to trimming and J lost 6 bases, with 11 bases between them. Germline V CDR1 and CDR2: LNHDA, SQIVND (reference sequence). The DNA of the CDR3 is TGTGCCAGTAGTATAATGGGGGACTCCGAGCAGTACTTC. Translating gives CASSIMGDSEQYF.

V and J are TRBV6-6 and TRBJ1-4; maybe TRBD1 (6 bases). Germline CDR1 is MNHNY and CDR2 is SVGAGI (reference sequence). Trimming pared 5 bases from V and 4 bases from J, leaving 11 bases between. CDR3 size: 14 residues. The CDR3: CASSQQGNNEKLFF. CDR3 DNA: TGTGCCAGCAGTCAGCAGGGGAATAATGAAAAACTGTTTTTT.

CDR3 region: CASSESERVHNEQFF. In nucleotides, the CDR3 is TGTGCCAGCAGTGAATCTGAGCGAGTCCACAATGAGCAGTTCTTC. The V gene is TRBV25-1, the J gene TRBJ2-1; the D is unclear. V lost 1 base and J 5 bases, leaving 12 bases between the germline ends. Germline V gene sequence: CDR1 MGHDK, CDR2 SYGVNS. The CDR3 runs 15 residues.

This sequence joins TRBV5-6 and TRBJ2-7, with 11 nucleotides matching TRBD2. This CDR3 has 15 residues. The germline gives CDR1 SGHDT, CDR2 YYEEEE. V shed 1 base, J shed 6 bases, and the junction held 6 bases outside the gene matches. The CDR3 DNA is TGTGCCAGCAGCTTGTCACTAGCGGGAGTTTTCGAGCAGTACTTC. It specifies CASSLSLAGVFEQYF.

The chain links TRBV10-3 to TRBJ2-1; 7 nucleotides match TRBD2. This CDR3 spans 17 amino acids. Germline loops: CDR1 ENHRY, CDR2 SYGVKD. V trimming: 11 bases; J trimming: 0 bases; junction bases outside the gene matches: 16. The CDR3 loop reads CAAAPLAGDLSYNEQFF. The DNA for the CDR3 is TGTGCCGCCGCGCCCTTAGCGGGCGATCTCTCCTACAATGAGCAGTTCTTC.

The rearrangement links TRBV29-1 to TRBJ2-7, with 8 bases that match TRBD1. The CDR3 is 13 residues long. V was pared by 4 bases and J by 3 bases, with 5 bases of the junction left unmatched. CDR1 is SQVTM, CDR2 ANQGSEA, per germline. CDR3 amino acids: CSVVDRGGYEQYF. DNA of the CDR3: TGCAGCGTTGTTGACAGGGGAGGCTACGAGCAGTACTTC.

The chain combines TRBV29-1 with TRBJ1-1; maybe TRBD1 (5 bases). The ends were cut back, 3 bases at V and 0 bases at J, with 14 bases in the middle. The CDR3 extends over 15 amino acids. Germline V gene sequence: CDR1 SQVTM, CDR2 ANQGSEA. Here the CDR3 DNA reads TGCAGCGTTGAGCCCGGGACTCTGCTGAACACTGAAGCTTTCTTT. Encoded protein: CSVEPGTLLNTEAFF.

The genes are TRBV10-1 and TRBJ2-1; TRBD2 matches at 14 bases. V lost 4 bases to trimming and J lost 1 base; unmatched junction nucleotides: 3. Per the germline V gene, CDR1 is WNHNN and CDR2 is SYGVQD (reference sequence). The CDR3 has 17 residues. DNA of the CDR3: TGCGCCAGCAGTGGCGGACTAGCGGGAGGTTCCTACAATGAGCAGTTCTTC. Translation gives CASSGGLAGGSYNEQFF.

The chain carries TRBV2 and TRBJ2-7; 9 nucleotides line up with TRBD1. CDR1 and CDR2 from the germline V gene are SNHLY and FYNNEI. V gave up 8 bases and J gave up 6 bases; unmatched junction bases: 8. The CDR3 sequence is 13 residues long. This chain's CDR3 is CASSGQGSGEQYF. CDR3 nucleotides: TGTGCCAGCTCGGGACAGGGTTCGGGCGAGCAGTACTTC.

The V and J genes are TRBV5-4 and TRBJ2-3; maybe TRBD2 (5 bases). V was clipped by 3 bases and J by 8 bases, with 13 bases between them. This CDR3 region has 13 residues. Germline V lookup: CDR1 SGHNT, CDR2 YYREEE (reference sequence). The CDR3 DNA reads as TGTGCCAGCAGCTACTACACTAGAGCTACGCAGTATTTT. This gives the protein CASSYYTRATQYF.

CDR3 sequence: CASSQDLEAFF. For the CDR3, the DNA is TGTGCCAGCAGCCAAGACTTAGAAGCTTTCTTT. The rearrangement joins TRBV4-2 to TRBJ1-1; D uncertain. This CDR3 region has 11 residues. The V gene lost 0 bases and the J gene lost 8 bases, with 4 bases spanning the gap. Germline CDR1 LGHNA, CDR2 YNFKEQ.

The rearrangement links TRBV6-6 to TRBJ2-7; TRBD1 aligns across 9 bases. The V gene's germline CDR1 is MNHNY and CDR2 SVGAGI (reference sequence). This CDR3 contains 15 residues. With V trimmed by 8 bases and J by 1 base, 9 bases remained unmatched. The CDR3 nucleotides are TGTGCCAGCGAAACCCGGACAGGGGAGTCCTACGAGCAGTACTTC. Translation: CASETRTGESYEQYF.

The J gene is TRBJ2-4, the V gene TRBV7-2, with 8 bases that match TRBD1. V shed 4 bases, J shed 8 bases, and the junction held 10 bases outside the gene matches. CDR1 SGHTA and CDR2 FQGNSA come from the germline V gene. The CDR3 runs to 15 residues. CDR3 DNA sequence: TGTGCCAGCAGCTCAGACAGGGGTGGTGGAGACATTCAGTACTTC. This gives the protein CASSSDRGGGDIQYF.

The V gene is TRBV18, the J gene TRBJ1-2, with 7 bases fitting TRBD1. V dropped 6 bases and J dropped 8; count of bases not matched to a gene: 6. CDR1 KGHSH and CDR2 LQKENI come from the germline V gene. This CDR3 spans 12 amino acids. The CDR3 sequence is CASSSDRDGYTF. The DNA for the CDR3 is TGTGCCAGCTCTTCTGACAGGGACGGCTACACCTTC.

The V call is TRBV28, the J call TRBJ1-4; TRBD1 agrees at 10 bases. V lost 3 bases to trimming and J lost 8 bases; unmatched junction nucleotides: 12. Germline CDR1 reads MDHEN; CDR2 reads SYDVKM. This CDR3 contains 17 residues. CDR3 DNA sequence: TGTGCCAGCAGTTTCCACGGGACAGGGGCGAGCTGGGAAAAACTGTTTTTT. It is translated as CASSFHGTGASWEKLFF.

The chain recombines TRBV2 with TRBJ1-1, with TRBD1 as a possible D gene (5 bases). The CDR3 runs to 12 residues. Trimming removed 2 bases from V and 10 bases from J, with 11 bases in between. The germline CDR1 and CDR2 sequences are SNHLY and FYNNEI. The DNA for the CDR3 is TGTGCCAGCAGTGAATCGGAGGGACGAGCTTTCTTT. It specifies CASSESEGRAFF. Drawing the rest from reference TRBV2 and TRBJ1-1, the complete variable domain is EPEVTQTPSHQVTQMGQEVILRCVPISNHLYFYWYRQILGQKVEFLVSFYNNEISEKSEIFDDQFSVERPDGSNFTLKIRSTKLEDSAMYFCASSESEGRAFFGQGTRLTVV.